A selection of T cell receptor beta chains follows, all from one sample in a study of OX40 agonist ivuxolimab in advanced cancers. The method was immunoSEQ multiplex PCR; TCRdb's version includes in-frame clones alone and lacks a portion of them. The table shows some 37,000 clones, with approximately 79% occurring only once. The sequencing used CD4+ or CD8+ T cells sorted from blood, collected in a trial of the OX40 agonist ivuxolimab. Every receptor here comes from an adult with an advanced solid tumor such as melanoma, head and neck, liver or kidney cancer. Each CDR3 is given with its conserved first and last residue. A D gene is named only where the DNA matches it firmly. Clone size is given for some rows only: seen once, a few or many times, or a class if the clone is expanded.

d_gene,j_gene,abundance,v_gene,CDR3aa,CDR3nt
.,TRBJ2-5,.,TRBV7-2,CASRASAGVGKETQYF,TGTGCCAGCAGGGCGTCTGCAGGGGTGGGGAAAGAGACCCAGTACTTC
.,TRBJ1-5,few,TRBV19,CASSQAAWRFSQLNQPQHF,TGTGCCAGTAGCCAGGCTGCCTGGCGCTTCTCCCAACTCAATCAGCCCCAGCATTTT
TRBD2,TRBJ2-3,.,TRBV5-4,CASNIGGRGQDTQYF,TGTGCCAGCAACATCGGGGGGAGGGGCCAAGATACGCAGTATTTT
.,TRBJ2-7,.,TRBV6-5,CASSRKQGGYEQYF,TGTGCCAGCAGCCGCAAACAGGGCGGGTACGAGCAGTACTTC
.,TRBJ1-5,.,TRBV7-2,CASSLVGGPDSNQPQHF,TGTGCCAGCAGCTTAGTTGGGGGGCCCGATAGCAATCAGCCCCAGCATTTT
.,TRBJ1-5,few,TRBV6-4,CASSAYSNQPQHF,TGTGCCAGCAGTGCGTATAGCAATCAGCCCCAGCATTTT
TRBD1,TRBJ2-7,.,TRBV6-4,CASYGTGEGYEQYF,TGTGCCAGCTATGGGACAGGTGAAGGTTACGAGCAGTACTTC
.,TRBJ2-3,.,TRBV7-2,CASSLAHSDTQYF,TGTGCCAGCAGCTTAGCGCACTCAGATACGCAGTATTTT
.,TRBJ2-7,.,TRBV30,CAWSVGVGAAGEQYF,TGTGCCTGGAGTGTAGGGGTAGGGGCGGCGGGGGAGCAGTACTTC
TRBD2,TRBJ2-5,.,TRBV9,CASSVGAAGGMETQYF,TGTGCCAGCAGCGTAGGGGCGGCGGGGGGGATGGAGACCCAGTACTTC
.,TRBJ1-6,few,TRBV7-6,CASSNRVKSYNSPLHF,TGTGCCAGCAGCAACAGGGTGAAGTCCTATAATTCACCCCTCCACTTT
.,TRBJ1-4,.,TRBV30,CAWSPGGEKLFF,TGTGCCTGGAGTCCGGGGGGGGAAAAACTGTTTTTT
TRBD1,TRBJ2-3,.,TRBV11-2,CASSIGTGPDTQYF,TGTGCCAGCAGCATCGGGACAGGGCCAGATACGCAGTATTTT
TRBD1,TRBJ1-2,few,TRBV7-2,CASSYLRTGPYGYTF,TGTGCCAGCAGCTACCTCAGGACAGGGCCTTATGGCTACACCTTC
TRBD1,TRBJ1-1,.,TRBV7-9,CASSARQGRGTEAFF,TGTGCCAGCAGCGCGCGACAGGGTAGAGGTACTGAAGCTTTCTTT
TRBD1,TRBJ1-5,.,TRBV19,CASSMDRGMPQHF,TGTGCCAGTAGTATGGACAGGGGAATGCCCCAGCATTTT
.,TRBJ2-1,.,TRBV7-2,CASSLGSTDTYNEQFF,TGTGCCAGCAGCTTAGGTTCGACAGATACCTACAATGAGCAGTTCTTC
TRBD1,TRBJ1-5,.,TRBV29-1,CSVVVTGGLSSPQHF,TGCAGCGTTGTTGTGACAGGGGGGCTTTCATCACCCCAGCATTTT
TRBD1,TRBJ1-4,.,TRBV9,CASSAHIRDRANEKLFF,TGTGCCAGCAGCGCCCATATCCGGGACAGGGCCAATGAAAAACTGTTTTTT
TRBD1,TRBJ2-4,.,TRBV5-1,CASSIGQGQNIQYF,TGCGCCAGCAGCATCGGACAGGGGCAAAACATTCAGTACTTC
TRBD1,TRBJ1-1,.,TRBV6-5,CQTRDRERAEAFF,TGTCAAACCCGTGACAGGGAACGAGCTGAAGCTTTCTTT
.,TRBJ1-2,.,TRBV5-6,CASTPALGNFGVYGYTF,TGTGCCAGCACCCCAGCCTTAGGGAATTTTGGCGTCTATGGCTACACCTTC
TRBD1,TRBJ2-2,.,TRBV27,CASRPGQVVAGELFF,TGTGCCAGCAGACCTGGACAGGTGGTGGCCGGGGAGCTGTTTTTT
.,TRBJ2-2,.,TRBV7-8,CASTVTGPGELFF,TGTGCCAGCACCGTCACAGGGCCCGGGGAGCTGTTTTTT
.,TRBJ1-5,.,TRBV12-2,CASRFGRFNQPQHF,TGTGCAAGTCGCTTCGGACGGTTCAATCAGCCCCAGCATTTT
.,TRBJ1-1,.,TRBV6-6,CASSMLWSTEAFF,TGTGCCAGCAGTATGCTTTGGTCCACTGAAGCTTTCTTT
.,TRBJ2-5,.,TRBV6-5,CASSSRQSYQETQYF,TGTGCCAGCAGTTCTCGCCAGAGTTATCAAGAGACCCAGTACTTC
.,TRBJ1-1,.,TRBV7-2,CASSLIRGLAFF,TGTGCCAGCAGCTTGATCAGAGGCTTGGCTTTCTTT
.,TRBJ1-1,.,TRBV18,CASSPRDGTEAFF,TGTGCCAGCTCACCACGGGATGGCACTGAAGCTTTCTTT
TRBD1,TRBJ2-3,.,TRBV10-1,CASSEPPDRPLTDTQYF,TGCGCCAGCAGTGAGCCCCCGGACAGGCCCCTCACAGATACGCAGTATTTT
.,TRBJ1-2,.,TRBV4-2,CASSQVGRDNYGYTF,TGTGCCAGCAGCCAAGTGGGCAGGGACAACTATGGCTACACCTTC
.,TRBJ1-1,.,TRBV9,CASSNAGMNTEAFF,TGTGCCAGCAGCAATGCGGGGATGAACACTGAAGCTTTCTTT
TRBD1,TRBJ2-2,.,TRBV13,CASSSTGGFTGELFF,TGTGCCAGCAGCTCGACAGGGGGTTTCACCGGGGAGCTGTTTTTT
.,TRBJ1-1,few,TRBV4-1,CASSQTGPNTEAFF,TGCGCCAGCAGCCAAACCGGGCCGAACACTGAAGCTTTCTTT
.,TRBJ2-7,.,TRBV10-2,CASRQSSYEQYF,TGCGCCAGCCGACAGAGCTCCTACGAGCAGTACTTC
.,TRBJ1-4,.,TRBV5-1,CASSLDSRDEKLFF,TGCGCCAGCAGCTTAGACTCCCGGGACGAAAAACTGTTTTTT
TRBD2,TRBJ2-1,once,TRBV4-3,CASSFGLAGGSEQFF,TGCGCCAGCAGCTTCGGACTAGCGGGGGGGAGTGAGCAGTTCTTC
.,TRBJ1-2,.,TRBV5-4,CASTPLGTRIDGYTF,TGTGCCAGCACCCCCTTGGGGACACGGATTGATGGCTACACCTTC
.,TRBJ1-1,.,TRBV11-2,CASSLVVGLNTEAFF,TGTGCCAGCAGCTTAGTAGTCGGATTGAACACTGAAGCTTTCTTT
TRBD2,TRBJ2-2,few,TRBV13,CASSRLVSGGRTGELFF,TGTGCCAGCAGCCGCCTGGTGAGCGGGGGGCGCACCGGGGAGCTGTTTTTT
.,TRBJ2-5,.,TRBV9,CASSVGTGGQQETQYF,TGTGCCAGCAGCGTAGGGACGGGGGGACAACAAGAGACCCAGTACTTC
TRBD2,TRBJ2-5,.,TRBV5-4,CASSSGLAGEQETQYF,TGTGCCAGCAGCTCGGGACTAGCGGGGGAGCAAGAGACCCAGTACTTC
.,TRBJ1-2,.,TRBV7-2,CASSAMRNYGYTF,TGTGCCAGCAGCGCGATGAGGAACTATGGCTACACCTTC
.,TRBJ2-7,once,TRBV5-4,CASSLAGVYEQYF,TGTGCCAGCAGCTTGGCAGGAGTCTACGAGCAGTACTTC
.,TRBJ2-7,once,TRBV10-1,CASSERQTYEQYF,TGCGCCAGCAGTGAACGACAAACCTACGAGCAGTACTTC
.,TRBJ1-6,once,TRBV7-2,CASSFNGSPLHF,TGTGCCAGCAGCTTTAATGGTTCACCCCTCCACTTT
.,TRBJ1-4,.,TRBV4-3,CASSQDQGGKGKLFF,TGCGCCAGCAGCCAAGATCAAGGAGGAAAGGGAAAACTGTTTTTT
.,TRBJ2-7,.,TRBV2,CASTRDISYEQYF,TGTGCCAGCACTCGGGACATCTCCTACGAGCAGTACTTC
.,TRBJ2-7,.,TRBV20-1,CSARKDDEQYF,TGCAGTGCTAGGAAGGACGACGAGCAGTACTTC
TRBD2,TRBJ2-2,.,TRBV11-2,CASSSSGGSAGELFF,TGTGCCAGCAGCAGTAGCGGGGGCTCGGCCGGGGAGCTGTTTTTT
.,TRBJ2-7,.,TRBV19,CASRTDRESYEQYF,TGTGCCAGCCGGACGGATCGAGAGTCCTACGAGCAGTACTTC
TRBD2,TRBJ2-5,.,TRBV7-2,CASSLDLAGEETQYF,TGTGCCAGCAGCTTAGATCTAGCGGGGGAGGAGACCCAGTACTTC
.,TRBJ1-5,.,TRBV2,CASRGGAGLGPQHF,TGTGCCAGCCGGGGGGGGGCGGGGCTAGGGCCCCAGCATTTT
TRBD1,TRBJ1-4,.,TRBV18,CASSPRRGTEKLFF,TGTGCCAGCTCACCACGCAGGGGGACTGAAAAACTGTTTTTT
TRBD2,TRBJ2-1,.,TRBV29-1,CSAPGGAAYGQFF,TGCAGCGCCCCGGGAGGGGCCGCTTATGGGCAGTTCTTC